The clone carrying this TCR beta chain was found once. The antigen remains undetermined. Sequencing used immunoSEQ multiplex PCR; TCRdb keeps in-frame clones, though not all of them. The sample shows about 120,000 clones, just under 90% of them seen only once. From germline, CDR1 is SNHLY and CDR2 FYNNEI. This CDR3 has 13 residues. V lost 9 bases and J lost 5, with 17 bases in between. This sample was included in a study of T cell responses to AZD1222 COVID-19 vaccine. The study, taken as a whole, reports: White British donors predominated, females outnumbered males, and clonal diversity was possibly underestimated. Seropositivity was recorded at baseline in only a handful of AZD1222 recipients. Vaccine-associated CD4 TCRs ranged over spike, dominating at 160-218 and 743-854. Without day 14 samples, only post-peak T cell repertoires were studied.

The sequences come from peripheral blood, collected on day 0 of AZD1222 vaccination. The chain carries TRBV2 and TRBJ2-7; D not certain. This receptor was obtained from an adult in good health. The CDR3 region is CARDGVGMHEQYF. CDR3 nucleotide sequence: TGTGCCAGGGATGGTGTAGGGATGCACGAGCAGTACTTC.